This TCR beta chain was recorded in a study of blood T cells in healthy people across ages. Points from the study as a whole: The percentage of naive T cells correlated strongly with TCR beta diversity. From one million sequenced T cells, diversity estimates were lower bounds. Any changes in expanded clonotypes were possibly confounded, as donor CMV status remained unknown.

This clonotype was seen more than once but under ten times. Its antigen is unknown. PCR was performed a second time for about 6 to 11 cycles using a sample-barcoded 5' primer and a J-beta primer mix. Each cDNA molecule received a tag from a template-switch adaptor that had 12 random nucleotides. TCRdb fed the 5' RACE reads into MiXCR, producing one record per CDR3 protein. Among 1.5 million to 2 million distinct CDR3 sequences listed, 35% to 50% were seen once. V lost 3 bases to trimming and J lost 8 bases, with 16 bases between them. CDR3 length: 14 residues. Looked up from germline, CDR1 is SEHNR and CDR2 is FQNEAQ (reference sequence).

Material for sequencing was blood. The receptor's source is a human donor in good health. The V and J genes are TRBV7-9 and TRBJ1-2; D is unresolved. Written as DNA, the CDR3 is TGTGCCAGCAGCTTCATGTTTTCTTCCGAGGGCTACACCTTC. Translation: CASSFMFSSEGYTF.